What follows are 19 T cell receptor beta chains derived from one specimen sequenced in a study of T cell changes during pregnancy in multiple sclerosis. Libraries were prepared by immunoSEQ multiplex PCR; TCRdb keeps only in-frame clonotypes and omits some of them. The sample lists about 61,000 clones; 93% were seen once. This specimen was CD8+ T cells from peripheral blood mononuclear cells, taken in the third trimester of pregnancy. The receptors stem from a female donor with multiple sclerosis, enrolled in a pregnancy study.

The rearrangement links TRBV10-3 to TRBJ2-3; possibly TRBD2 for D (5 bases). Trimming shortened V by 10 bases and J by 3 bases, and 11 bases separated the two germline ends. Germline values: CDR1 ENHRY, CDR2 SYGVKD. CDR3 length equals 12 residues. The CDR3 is CATSDSTDTQYF. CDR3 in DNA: TGTGCCACCTCGGACTCAACAGATACGCAGTATTTT.

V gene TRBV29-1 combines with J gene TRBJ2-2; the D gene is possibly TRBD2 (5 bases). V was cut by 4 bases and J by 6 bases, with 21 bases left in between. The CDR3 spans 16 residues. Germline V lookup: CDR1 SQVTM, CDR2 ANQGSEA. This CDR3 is CSVVGAKNAVSGELFF. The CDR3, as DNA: TGCAGCGTTGTGGGAGCTAAAAATGCCGTGTCCGGGGAGCTGTTTTTT.

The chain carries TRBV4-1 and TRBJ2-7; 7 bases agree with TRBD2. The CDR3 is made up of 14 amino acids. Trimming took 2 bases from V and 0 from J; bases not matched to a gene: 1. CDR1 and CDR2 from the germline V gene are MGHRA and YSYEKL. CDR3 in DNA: TGCGCCAGCAGCCAAAGGGACTACTCCTACGAGCAGTACTTC. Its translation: CASSQRDYSYEQYF.

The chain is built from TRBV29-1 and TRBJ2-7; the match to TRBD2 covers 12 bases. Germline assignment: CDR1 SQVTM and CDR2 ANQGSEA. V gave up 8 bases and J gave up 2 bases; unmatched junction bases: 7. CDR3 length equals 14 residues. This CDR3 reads CSTSTSGSTYEQYF. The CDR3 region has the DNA TGCAGCACTTCGACTAGCGGGAGTACCTACGAGCAGTACTTC.

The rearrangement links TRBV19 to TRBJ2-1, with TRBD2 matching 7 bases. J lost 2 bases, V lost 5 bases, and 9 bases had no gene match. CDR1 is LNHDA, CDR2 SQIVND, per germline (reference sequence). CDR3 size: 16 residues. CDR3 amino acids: CASSLNLAGTYNEQFF. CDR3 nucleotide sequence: TGTGCCAGTAGTCTAAACTTAGCGGGTACCTACAATGAGCAGTTCTTC.

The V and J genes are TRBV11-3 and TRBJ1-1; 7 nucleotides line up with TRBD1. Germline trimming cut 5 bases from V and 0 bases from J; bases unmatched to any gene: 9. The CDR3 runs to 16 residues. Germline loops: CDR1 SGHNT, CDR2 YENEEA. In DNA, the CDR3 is TGTGCCAGCAGCCGCGGGCGGACAGGTATGAACACTGAAGCTTTCTTT. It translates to CASSRGRTGMNTEAFF. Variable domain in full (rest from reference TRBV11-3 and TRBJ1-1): EAGVVQSPRYKIIEKKQPVAFWCNPISGHNTLYWYLQNLGQGPELLIRYENEEAVDDSQLPKDRFSAERLKGVDSTLKIQPAELGDSAVYLCASSRGRTGMNTEAFFGQGTRLTVV.

The DNA of the CDR3 is TGTGCCAGCAGTTTGGGCTGGGGGGCCTACGAGCAGTACTTC. Translation: CASSLGWGAYEQYF. This rearrangement joins TRBV27 to TRBJ2-7; D possibly corresponds to TRBD2 (6 bases). The germline V and J ends were trimmed by 3 bases and 2 bases, with 11 bases remaining between them. Per germline, CDR1 MNHEY and CDR2 SMNVEV (reference sequence). The CDR3 totals 14 residues.

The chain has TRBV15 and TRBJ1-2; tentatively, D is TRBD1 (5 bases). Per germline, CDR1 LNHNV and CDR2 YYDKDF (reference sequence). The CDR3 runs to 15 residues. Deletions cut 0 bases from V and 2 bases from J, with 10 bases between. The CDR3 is CATSREATENYGYTF. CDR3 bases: TGTGCCACCAGCAGAGAGGCGACAGAAAACTATGGCTACACCTTC.

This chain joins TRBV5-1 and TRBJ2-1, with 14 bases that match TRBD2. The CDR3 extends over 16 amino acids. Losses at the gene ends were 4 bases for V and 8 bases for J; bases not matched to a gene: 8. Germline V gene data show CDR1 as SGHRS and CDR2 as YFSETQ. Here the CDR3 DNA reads TGCGCCAGCAGCCGCCCGGGACTAGCGGGAGAGTATGAGCAGTTCTTC. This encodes CASSRPGLAGEYEQFF.

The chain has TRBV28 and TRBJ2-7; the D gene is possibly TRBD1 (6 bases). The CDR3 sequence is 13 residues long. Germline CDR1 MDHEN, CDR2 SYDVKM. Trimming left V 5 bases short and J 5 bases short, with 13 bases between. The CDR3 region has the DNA TGTGCCAGCAGTGCCCTCAGGGGCGACGAGCAGTACTTC. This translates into CASSALRGDEQYF.

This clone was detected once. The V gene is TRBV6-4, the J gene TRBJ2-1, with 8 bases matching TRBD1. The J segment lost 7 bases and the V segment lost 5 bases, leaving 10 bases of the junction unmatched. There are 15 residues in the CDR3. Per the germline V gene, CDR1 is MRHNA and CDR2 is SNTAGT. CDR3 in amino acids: CASSPTGGRFNEQFF. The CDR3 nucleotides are TGTGCCAGCAGTCCCACAGGGGGGAGGTTTAATGAGCAGTTCTTC.

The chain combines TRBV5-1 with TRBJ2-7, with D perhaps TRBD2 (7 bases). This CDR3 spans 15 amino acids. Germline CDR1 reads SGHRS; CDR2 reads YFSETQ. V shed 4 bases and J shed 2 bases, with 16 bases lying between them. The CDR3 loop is CASSLTGGSPYEQYF. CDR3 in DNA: TGCGCCAGCAGCCTGACGGGGGGCTCCCCCTACGAGCAGTACTTC.

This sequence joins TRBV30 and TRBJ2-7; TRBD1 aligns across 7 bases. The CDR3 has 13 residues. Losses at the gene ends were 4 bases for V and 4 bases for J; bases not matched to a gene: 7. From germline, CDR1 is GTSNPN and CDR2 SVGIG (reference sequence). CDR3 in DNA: TGTGCCTGGACAACAGGGGCGTCGTACGAGCAGTACTTC. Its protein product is CAWTTGASYEQYF. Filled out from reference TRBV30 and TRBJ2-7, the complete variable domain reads SQTIHQWPATLVQPVGSPLSLECTVEGTSNPNLYWYRQAAGRGLQLLFYSVGIGQISSEVPQNLSASRPQDRQFILSSKKLLLSDSGFYLCAWTTGASYEQYFGPGTRLTVT.

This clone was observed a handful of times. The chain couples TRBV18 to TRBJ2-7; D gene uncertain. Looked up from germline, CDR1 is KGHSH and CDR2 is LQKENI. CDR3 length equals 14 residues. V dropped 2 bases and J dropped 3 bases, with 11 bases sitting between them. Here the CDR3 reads CASSPSGQNYEQYF. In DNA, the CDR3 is TGTGCCAGCTCACCATCTGGGCAGAACTACGAGCAGTACTTC.

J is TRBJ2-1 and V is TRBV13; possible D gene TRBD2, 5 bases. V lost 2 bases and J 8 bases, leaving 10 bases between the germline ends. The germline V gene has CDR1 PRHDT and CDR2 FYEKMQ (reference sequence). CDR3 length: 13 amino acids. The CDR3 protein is CASSLSSVYEQFF. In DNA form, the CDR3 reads TGTGCCAGCAGCTTAAGTAGCGTCTATGAGCAGTTCTTC.

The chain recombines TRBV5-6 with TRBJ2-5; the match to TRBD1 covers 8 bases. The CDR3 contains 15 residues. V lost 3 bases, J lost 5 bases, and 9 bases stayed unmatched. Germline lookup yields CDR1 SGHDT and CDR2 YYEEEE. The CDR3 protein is CASSSDREPGETQYF. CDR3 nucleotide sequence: TGTGCCAGCAGCTCGGACAGGGAGCCGGGGGAGACCCAGTACTTC.

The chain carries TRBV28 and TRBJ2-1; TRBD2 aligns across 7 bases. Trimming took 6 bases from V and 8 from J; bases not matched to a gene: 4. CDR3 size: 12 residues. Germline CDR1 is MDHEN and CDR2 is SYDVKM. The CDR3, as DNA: TGTGCCAGCAGCTCCGCGGGGGATGAGCAGTTCTTC. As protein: CASSSAGDEQFF.

CDR3 loop: CASSPRGVPYEQYF. CDR3 DNA: TGTGCCAGCAGCCCGCGTGGAGTCCCCTACGAGCAGTACTTC. The chain joins TRBV7-9 to TRBJ2-7; the D is unclear. The CDR3 length is 14 residues. Per the germline V gene, CDR1 is SEHNR and CDR2 is FQNEAQ (reference sequence). V shed 5 bases and J shed 2 bases, with 13 bases lying between them.

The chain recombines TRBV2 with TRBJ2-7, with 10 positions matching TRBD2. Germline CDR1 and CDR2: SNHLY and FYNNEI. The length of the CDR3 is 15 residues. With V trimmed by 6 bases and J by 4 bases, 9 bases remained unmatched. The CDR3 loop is CASRVIAGGRYEQYF. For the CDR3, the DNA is TGTGCCAGCAGAGTTATAGCGGGAGGTCGGTACGAGCAGTACTTC. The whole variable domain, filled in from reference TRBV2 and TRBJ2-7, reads EPEVTQTPSHQVTQMGQEVILRCVPISNHLYFYWYRQILGQKVEFLVSFYNNEISEKSEIFDDQFSVERPDGSNFTLKIRSTKLEDSAMYFCASRVIAGGRYEQYFGPGTRLTVT.